This entry lists 26 T cell receptor beta chains sequenced from one sample in a study of blood T cell repertoires in COVID-19. Assay: immunoSEQ multiplex PCR; the TCRdb copy retains only in-frame clones and omits some. The data show 150,000 to 200,000 clones, with approximately 84% seen just once and about 12% held by the top ten. The source material was PBMCs or T cells enriched from blood (not recorded which). Receptors were obtained from a man between 50 and 59 years old who had recovered from COVID-19.

This chain uses TRBV4-3 with TRBJ2-3, with 10 nucleotides matching TRBD2. Per germline, CDR1 LGHNA and CDR2 YSLEER. This CDR3 has 16 amino acids. V lost 4 bases, J lost 4 bases, and 8 bases stayed unmatched. The CDR3 DNA is TGCGCCAGCAGCCCCCTAGCGGGGGATGGGGCAGATACGCAGTATTTT. Its translation is CASSPLAGDGADTQYF.

A few counts support this clone. This chain joins TRBV5-5 and TRBJ1-1; TRBD1 is a possible D gene (6 bases). The CDR3 consists of 13 residues. Trimming cost V 6 bases and J 4 bases, with 13 bases left between them. The germline gives CDR1 SGHKS, CDR2 YYEKEE (reference sequence). The DNA for the CDR3 is TGTGCCAGCAACCCCATAGGGGGCACTGAAGCTTTCTTT. Translating it yields CASNPIGGTEAFF.

The chain couples TRBV7-9 to TRBJ2-2; D might be TRBD1 (6 bases). The CDR3 covers 15 residues. CDR1 and CDR2 (germline): SEHNR, FQNEAQ (reference sequence). Trimming cost V 5 bases and J 1 base, with 11 bases left between them. CDR3 sequence: CASSPTGQNTGELFF. The CDR3 DNA is TGTGCCAGCAGCCCTACGGGACAGAACACCGGGGAGCTGTTTTTT.

The chain is built from TRBV18 and TRBJ1-3; 7 positions agree with TRBD1. Trimming cost V 5 bases and J 4 bases; bases outside gene matches: 2. From germline, CDR1 is KGHSH and CDR2 LQKENI. This CDR3 spans 13 amino acids. The CDR3 DNA sequence: TGTGCCAGCTCAGAGGGACAGGGAAACACCATATATTTT. Residues: CASSEGQGNTIYF.

The chain carries TRBV11-2 and TRBJ1-2; the D gene is possibly TRBD1 (6 bases). The germline V gene encodes CDR1 SGHAT and CDR2 FQNNGV. The CDR3 contains 16 residues. Trimming shortened V by 0 bases and J by 3 bases, and 14 bases separated the two germline ends. CDR3 protein: CASSLEARGLDYGYTF. CDR3 nucleotide sequence: TGTGCCAGCAGCTTAGAGGCCAGGGGTTTGGACTATGGCTACACCTTC. Full variable domain (outside the CDR3, taken from reference TRBV11-2 and TRBJ1-2): EAGVAQSPRYKIIEKRQSVAFWCNPISGHATLYWYQQILGQGPKLLIQFQNNGVVDDSQLPKDRFSAERLKGVDSTLKIQPAKLEDSAVYLCASSLEARGLDYGYTFGSGTRLTVV.

This chain connects TRBV5-5 to TRBJ1-1; D not resolved. The germline V gene encodes CDR1 SGHKS and CDR2 YYEKEE (reference sequence). There are 14 residues in the CDR3. Deletions cut 1 base from V and 0 bases from J, with 7 bases between. CDR3 coding DNA: TGTGCCAGCAGCTTGAATTCCGTGAACACTGAAGCTTTCTTT. It is translated as CASSLNSVNTEAFF.

The J gene is TRBJ2-1, the V gene TRBV19; 7 nucleotides align to TRBD1. The CDR3 consists of 12 residues. Germline CDR1 LNHDA, CDR2 SQIVND (reference sequence). V lost 10 bases to trimming and J lost 4 bases; unmatched junction nucleotides: 4. In DNA form, the CDR3 reads TGTGCCACCAGACAGGGATACAATGAGCAGTTCTTC. Translating gives CATRQGYNEQFF.

The rearrangement links TRBV6-4 to TRBJ1-1; D might be TRBD1 (5 bases). Between the trimmed V and J ends, which lost 8 bases and 0 bases, there was a span of 16 bases. This CDR3 contains 15 residues. Germline CDR1 is MRHNA and CDR2 is SNTAGT. CDR3: CASHPTGEMNTEAFF. CDR3 sequence (DNA): TGTGCCAGCCACCCGACGGGGGAGATGAACACTGAAGCTTTCTTT.

The chain joins TRBV19 to TRBJ1-1; D is unresolved. Trimming cost V 1 base and J 3 bases, with 9 bases left between them. The CDR3 is made up of 14 amino acids. Looked up from germline, CDR1 is LNHDA and CDR2 is SQIVND (reference sequence). CDR3 DNA sequence: TGTGCCAGTAGTATAGGTCCAGGTTACACTGAAGCTTTCTTT. Amino acids: CASSIGPGYTEAFF.

This chain links TRBV6-4 with TRBJ1-1; a possible D gene is TRBD1 (6 bases). CDR3 size: 14 residues. V was cut by 6 bases and J by 7 bases, with 18 bases left in between. Per the germline V gene, CDR1 is MRHNA and CDR2 is SNTAGT. The CDR3 region is CASRRNGGGGEAFF. The CDR3 nucleotides read TGTGCCAGCAGACGTAATGGGGGAGGGGGTGAAGCTTTCTTT.

The rearrangement uses TRBV10-3 and TRBJ1-1; no definite D call. The germline gives CDR1 ENHRY, CDR2 SYGVKD. The CDR3 consists of 15 residues. Trimming shortened V by 1 base and J by 0 bases, and 9 bases separated the two germline ends. In DNA form, the CDR3 reads TGTGCCATCAGTGAGTGGGGAGGGATGAACACTGAAGCTTTCTTT. Protein sequence: CAISEWGGMNTEAFF.

The chain has TRBV7-9 and TRBJ1-6; the D gene is possibly TRBD1 (5 bases). This CDR3 comprises 16 residues. Germline V gives CDR1 SEHNR, CDR2 FQNEAQ (reference sequence). V lost 1 base and J lost 5, with 12 bases in between. CDR3 DNA: TGTGCCAGCAGCTTAGTAGGGGCGAGTAATAATTCACCCCTCCACTTT. Encoded protein: CASSLVGASNNSPLHF.

This clone occurred a few times. This chain links TRBV18 with TRBJ2-7; D is undetermined. This CDR3 is built from 14 residues. Germline lookup yields CDR1 KGHSH and CDR2 LQKENI. Trimming left V 2 bases short and J 3 bases short, with 11 bases between. CDR3 nucleotide sequence: TGTGCCAGCTCACCAACGAGCCGATACTACGAGCAGTACTTC. It is translated as CASSPTSRYYEQYF. The variable domain in full, with the rest retrieved from reference TRBV18 and TRBJ2-7, is NAGVMQNPRHLVRRRGQEARLRCSPMKGHSHVYWYRQLPEEGLKFMVYLQKENIIDESGMPKERFSAEFPKEGPSILRIQQVVRGDSAAYFCASSPTSRYYEQYFGPGTRLTVT.

This clone appeared once. Sequence at one end of the junction differs from germline and may be a read error. This chain joins TRBV4-1 and TRBJ2-1, with D perhaps assigned TRBD1 or TRBD2 (7 bases each). The CDR3 spans 16 residues. CDR1 and CDR2 (germline): MGHRA, YSYEKL. This CDR3 reads CARSQGGGPAGDEQFF. For the CDR3, the DNA is TGCGCCCGCAGCCAGGGGGGGGGCCCGGCGGGCGATGAGCAGTTCTTC.

The sample holds a few counts of this clone. This chain joins TRBV27 and TRBJ1-1, with D uncertain. Trimming removed 5 bases from V and 6 bases from J, with 16 bases in between. This CDR3 has 14 residues. Germline V gene data show CDR1 as MNHEY and CDR2 as SMNVEV (reference sequence). The CDR3 nucleotides are TGTGCCAGCAGTCCCCTTGTTGGAACAGCTGAAGCTTTCTTT. Protein sequence: CASSPLVGTAEAFF.

This chain connects TRBV10-3 to TRBJ2-7; D is possibly TRBD2 (7 bases). V lost 7 bases and J lost 5, with 15 bases in between. Germline V CDR1 and CDR2: ENHRY, SYGVKD. This CDR3 comprises 13 residues. The CDR3 DNA sequence: TGTGCCATCAAGGGAGGGGGGCGTAACGAGCAGTACTTC. It yields the protein CAIKGGGRNEQYF.

V and J are TRBV24-1 and TRBJ2-1; TRBD1 aligns across 11 bases. The ends lost 4 bases at V and 4 bases at J; junction bases unmatched: 5. The CDR3 runs 16 residues. Germline values: CDR1 KGHDR, CDR2 SFDVKD. The CDR3 sequence is CATSDRTGGKYNEQFF. CDR3 sequence (DNA): TGTGCCACCAGTGACAGGACAGGGGGCAAGTACAATGAGCAGTTCTTC.

This clone was detected a few times. The chain has TRBV14 and TRBJ1-5, with TRBD1 matching over 7 bases. CDR1 and CDR2 (germline): SGHDN, FVKESK. The junction had 9 bases not matched to a gene; V was cut back by 4 bases and J by 3 bases. CDR3 size: 16 residues. CDR3 DNA sequence: TGTGCCAGCAGCCCGATACCGGGACAGTTCAATCAGCCCCAGCATTTT. It yields the protein CASSPIPGQFNQPQHF.

The CDR3 DNA follows: TGTGCCAGTACCCCCCCGGACAGGGTCGGCATCGGAGCTTTCTTT. It yields the protein CASTPPDRVGIGAFF. V is TRBV19 and J is TRBJ1-1; 8 bases match TRBD1. The V segment lost 7 bases and the J segment 10 bases; nucleotides outside the gene matches: 17. This CDR3 contains 15 residues. Germline V gene data show CDR1 as LNHDA and CDR2 as SQIVND (reference sequence).

This chain uses TRBV11-2 with TRBJ2-1; D possibly corresponds to TRBD1 (5 bases). The CDR3 runs 15 residues. The germline CDR1 and CDR2 sequences are SGHAT and FQNNGV. V shed 5 bases and J shed 12 bases, with 23 bases lying between them. CDR3 coding DNA: TGTGCCAGCAGCCCCAATATAGGGGATCCGCTCGGGCAGTTCTTC. Protein: CASSPNIGDPLGQFF.

The table lists this clone with a count of one. The chain employs TRBV6-5 and TRBJ1-1; D unresolved. The germline gives CDR1 MNHEY, CDR2 SVGAGI. Trimming took 7 bases from V and 2 from J, leaving 5 bases between them. The length of the CDR3 is 11 residues. The CDR3 region has the DNA TGTGCCAGCATAATAAACACTGAAGCTTTCTTT. This translates into CASIINTEAFF.

Of note for this clone: The CDR3 end shows no conserved phenylalanine or tryptophan, and so a read error is likely. No DNA is shown, since the ends of the CDR3 on it are uncertain; the CDR3 is the one TCRdb lists. V is TRBV5-1 and J is TRBJ2-7; whether TRBD1, the table's D call, matches the DNA was not checked. Per germline, CDR1 SGHRS and CDR2 YFSETQ. The CDR3 is 10 residues long, ends included. This CDR3 reads CASSPGQRCL.

This clone was counted only a few times. The V gene is TRBV27, the J gene TRBJ2-1; TRBD1 agrees at 7 bases. J gave up 6 bases and V 9 bases, and 8 bases lay outside the gene matches. The germline gives CDR1 MNHEY, CDR2 SMNVEV (reference sequence). This CDR3 is 13 amino acids long. In DNA, the CDR3 is TGTGCCAGAAAGGGGGCAGGTAGCAATGAGCAGTTCTTC. Translating it yields CARKGAGSNEQFF.

The rearrangement joins TRBV5-4 to TRBJ1-1; D is possibly TRBD1 (6 bases). The germline V and J ends were trimmed by 2 bases and 1 base, with 12 bases remaining between them. CDR1 and CDR2 from the germline V gene are SGHNT and YYREEE (reference sequence). The CDR3 sequence is 15 residues long. CDR3 protein: CASSFSGTRNTEAFF. CDR3 DNA sequence: TGTGCCAGCAGCTTTAGCGGGACAAGGAACACTGAAGCTTTCTTT.

A note on this clone: The sample has other DNA sequences that encode this CDR3 too. CDR3 in DNA: TGCGCCAGCAGTCCTTACAGGGATAGCAATCAGCCCCAGCATTTT. Its translation is CASSPYRDSNQPQHF. This sequence joins TRBV4-1 and TRBJ1-5, with a possible D match to TRBD1 (6 bases). V was pared by 6 bases and J by 0 bases, with 12 bases between. Germline V CDR1 and CDR2: MGHRA, YSYEKL. The CDR3 extends over 15 amino acids.

The V gene is TRBV4-3, the J gene TRBJ1-6, with no clear D. Looked up from germline, CDR1 is LGHNA and CDR2 is YSLEER. The CDR3 is made up of 16 amino acids. The V end lost 0 bases, the J end lost 8 bases, and 14 bases lay between the germline ends. CDR3 DNA: TGCGCCAGCAGCCAAGATCGGGGTACAGTGGATTCACCCCTCCACTTT. This encodes CASSQDRGTVDSPLHF.